This T cell receptor beta chain was sequenced during a study of blood T cell repertoires in COVID-19. The V end lost 6 bases, the J end lost 8 bases, and 14 bases lay between the germline ends. Germline-derived CDR1 and CDR2 are MNHEY and SVGAGI. This CDR3 comprises 13 residues. The assay was immunoSEQ multiplex PCR, and TCRdb's table has in-frame clones only and misses some. The sample includes about 380,000 clones, approximately 90% of them seen just once. The sequence came from a woman aged 18-35 years who had recovered from COVID-19. Source material: PBMCs or T cells enriched from blood (not recorded which). V usage is TRBV6-5 and J usage is TRBJ2-1, with D possibly matching TRBD2 (6 bases). Here the CDR3 reads CASRRRGVYEQFF. CDR3 sequence (DNA): TGTGCCAGCAGAAGGAGGGGAGTGTATGAGCAGTTCTTC.